The present TCR beta chain was sequenced within a study of blood T cell repertoires in COVID-19. Study-wide context: From the United States, Italy and Spain came samples of acute and convalescent COVID-19. T cells, B-cell-depleted T cells, or PBMCs provided the cDNA or gDNA that served as material.

Germline CDR1 and CDR2: MDHEN and SYDVKM. The CDR3 has 18 residues. Trimming cost V 5 bases and J 3 bases; bases outside gene matches: 17. How the authors handled the data: Estimation of nucleated cell counts was performed using reference gene primer amplification. Sequencing used immunoSEQ multiplex PCR; TCRdb keeps in-frame clones, though not all of them. From that table come the V and J calls and clone size; the DNA was used to work out D and trimming. Of 450,000 to 500,000 clones listed, 80% to 90% are singletons. The rearrangement links TRBV28 to TRBJ2-5; 8 bases are a match to TRBD1. This TCR was recovered from a human donor in a cohort sampled during active COVID-19. The sample was peripheral blood. CDR3 sequence (DNA): TGTGCCAGCAGTCTGCACCGGACAGGGATCGTGGGGGAAGAGACCCAGTACTTC. Encoded protein: CASSLHRTGIVGEETQYF.